Below are 30 T cell receptor beta chains sequenced from a single sample in a study of blood T cells in healthy people across ages. Through a sample-barcoded 5' primer and a J-beta primer mix, a second PCR was run for 7 to 11 cycles. One entry per CDR3 protein results from TCRdb running MiXCR on the 5' RACE reads. The data show more than 700,000 distinct CDR3 sequences, 35% to 60% seen once. The material sequenced was blood. The source is a man at least 80 years old in good health.

This clonotype was recorded a few times. The chain combines TRBV4-3 with TRBJ2-3, with 9 positions matching TRBD2. The CDR3 totals 16 residues. The V and J ends lost 1 base and 2 bases, in that order; junction bases with no gene match: 4. CDR1 is LGHNA and CDR2 is YSLEER in the germline V gene. This CDR3 reads CASSQASSGITDTQYF. In DNA, the CDR3 is TGCGCCAGCAGCCAAGCTTCTAGCGGGATCACAGATACGCAGTATTTT.

The gene calls are TRBV7-2 and TRBJ2-7; tentatively, D is TRBD1 (5 bases). V shed 1 base and J shed 5 bases, with 9 bases lying between them. Germline CDR1 SGHTA, CDR2 FQGNSA. The CDR3 loop spans 13 amino acids. The CDR3 coding sequence is TGTGCCAGCAGCTTAGTCGTGACAGACGAGCAGTACTTC. Its protein product is CASSLVVTDEQYF.

About this clonotype itself: A much larger clone is a single base away; this may be a read error. V gene TRBV5-5 combines with J gene TRBJ2-5, with D hard to call. The J call may be wrong; the DNA end is better matched by TRBJ2-7. The V gene's germline CDR1 is SGHKS and CDR2 YYEKEE (reference sequence). This CDR3 contains 12 residues. The CDR3 DNA reads TGTGTCAGCAGCCCGAACCTCTACGAGCAGTACTTC. This gives the protein CVSSPNLYEQYF.

The chain links TRBV4-1 to TRBJ1-2, with D hard to call. The V gene lost 0 bases and the J gene lost 4 bases, with 15 bases spanning the gap. From germline, CDR1 is MGHRA and CDR2 YSYEKL. This CDR3 contains 16 residues. Written as DNA, the CDR3 is TGCGCCAGCAGCCAAGACACATTCGGCGCCGGCTATGGCTACACCTTC. Amino acids: CASSQDTFGAGYGYTF.

The V gene is TRBV20-1, the J gene TRBJ2-3; tentative D call: TRBD2 (5 bases). The germline gives CDR1 DFQATT, CDR2 SNEGSKA (reference sequence). The CDR3 is 14 amino acids. With 0 bases removed from V and 6 bases from J, the gap between germline ends came to 13 bases. In nucleotides, the CDR3 is TGCAGTGCTAGAGAAGGGCGGAGGCATGATACGCAGTATTTT. The encoded protein is CSAREGRRHDTQYF.

This clonotype was counted a few times. With a much larger clone just one base away, this may be a read error. The gene calls are TRBV5-6 and TRBJ2-5, with D maybe TRBD2 (5 bases). The assigned J gene may be wrong: the sequence end matches TRBJ2-7 better. There are 14 residues in the CDR3. CDR1 and CDR2 from the germline V gene are SGHDT and YYEEEE. The CDR3 spells CASSLRRVPYEQYF. Here the CDR3 DNA reads TGTGCCAGCAGCTTGAGGCGGGTTCCCTACGAGCAGTACTTC.

CDR3 region: CASSIDRSSGSVVETQYF. The DNA of the CDR3 is TGTGCCAGTAGTATCGATCGGTCTAGCGGGAGCGTCGTAGAGACCCAGTACTTC. The chain combines TRBV19 with TRBJ2-5; 10 bases match TRBD2. CDR3 length: 18 residues. Germline CDR1 is LNHDA and CDR2 is SQIVND (reference sequence). The V gene end was trimmed by 3 bases and the J gene end by 4 bases; junction bases not matched to a gene: 14.

This clonotype was counted ten times or more. The chain links TRBV6-1 to TRBJ2-1; no clear D gene. The CDR3 length is 12 residues. Germline V gives CDR1 MNHNS, CDR2 SASEGT. Trimming stripped 3 bases from V and 8 bases from J, with 8 bases between. The CDR3: CASSEPGYEQFF. DNA of the CDR3: TGTGCCAGCAGTGAGCCCGGTTATGAGCAGTTCTTC.

The chain carries TRBV5-1 and TRBJ2-1; D is undetermined. In germline, CDR1 is SGHRS, CDR2 YFSETQ. Trimming removed 3 bases at V and 2 bases at J, with 15 bases between. This CDR3 is built from 16 residues. The CDR3, as DNA: TGCGCCAGCAGCTACGGTCTTCAAGGACCCTACAATGAGCAGTTCTTC. Translated, it gives CASSYGLQGPYNEQFF.

This clonotype was detected only once. With a much larger clone just one base away, this may be a read error. The rearrangement joins TRBV29-1 to TRBJ2-5, with 7 bases identical to TRBD2. The J call is in doubt because the DNA end fits TRBJ2-1 better. This CDR3 contains 16 residues. Germline V gene sequence: CDR1 SQVTM, CDR2 ANQGSEA. The CDR3 region is CSVEDPWLAVGETQFF. The CDR3 DNA reads as TGCAGCGTTGAAGATCCGTGGCTAGCGGTGGGGGAGACCCAGTTCTTC.

The gene calls are TRBV3-1 and TRBJ2-1; D uncertain. Trimming removed 1 base at V and 10 bases at J, with 8 bases between. The CDR3 contains 12 residues. The germline gives CDR1 LGHDT, CDR2 YNNKEL (reference sequence). The CDR3 protein is CASSQVAVEQFF. For the CDR3, the DNA is TGTGCCAGCAGCCAAGTAGCAGTGGAGCAGTTCTTC.

In this sample, this clonotype turned up many times. In DNA form, the CDR3 reads TGTGCCAGCAGCCCCGGGACATATAGAGGCTACACCTTC. Translating gives CASSPGTYRGYTF. The J gene is TRBJ1-2, the V gene TRBV7-9, with D maybe TRBD1 (6 bases). This CDR3 contains 13 residues. V was shortened by 5 bases and J by 8 bases, with 15 bases between the two germline ends. Germline values: CDR1 SEHNR, CDR2 FQNEAQ (reference sequence).

The table lists this clonotype with a few counts. The genes are TRBV12-3 or TRBV12-4 and TRBJ2-3; D not certain. This CDR3 has 12 amino acids. V gave up 4 bases and J gave up 8 bases, with 10 bases separating them. The CDR3 here is CASSSQWGTQYF. CDR3 coding DNA: TGTGCCAGCAGTTCTCAGTGGGGTACGCAGTATTTT.

This chain's CDR3 is CSARPSSGLGNEQFF. CDR3 in DNA: TGCAGTGCTAGACCTTCTAGCGGCCTTGGGAATGAGCAGTTCTTC. The chain has TRBV20-1 and TRBJ2-1; 7 nucleotides match TRBD2. The J segment lost 7 bases and the V segment lost 2 bases, leaving 11 bases of the junction unmatched. CDR3 length equals 15 residues. Germline CDR1 is DFQATT and CDR2 is SNEGSKA (reference sequence).

The chain is built from TRBV10-3 and TRBJ2-3; possible D gene TRBD2, 5 bases. V lost 7 bases to trimming and J lost 6 bases, with 11 bases between them. Germline assignment: CDR1 ENHRY and CDR2 SYGVKD. CDR3 size: 12 residues. CDR3 nucleotide sequence: TGTGCCATCAATAACGGCGGGGATACGCAGTATTTT. Its protein is CAINNGGDTQYF.

This clonotype was seen ten or more times. The V and J genes are TRBV14 and TRBJ1-1, with 7 bases fitting TRBD1. Germline V gene lookup returns CDR1 SGHDN and CDR2 FVKESK. This CDR3 comprises 18 residues. V dropped 2 bases and J dropped 4; count of bases not matched to a gene: 16. CDR3 sequence (DNA): TGTGCCAGCAGCCAATACCCGGGACAGAAAGCAGGGGGCACTGAAGCTTTCTTT. This sequence encodes CASSQYPGQKAGGTEAFF.

This clonotype was recorded only once. One end of the junction is discordant with germline, which a read error may explain. CDR3: CASRPGQASYNKQFF. The CDR3 DNA follows: TGTGCCAGCAGACCCGGACAGGCGTCCTACAATAAGCAGTTCTTC. V is TRBV6-5 and J is TRBJ2-1; TRBD1 matches 7 bases. Germline values: CDR1 MNHEY, CDR2 SVGAGI. The CDR3 is made up of 15 amino acids.

Points on this clonotype: The junction shows a germline mismatch at one end, possibly a read error. V is TRBV11-2 and J is TRBJ1-1; D call uncertain. The CDR3 runs to 13 residues. The germline V gene has CDR1 SGHAT and CDR2 FQNNGV. The chain's CDR3 is CAGSQRPVAEAFF. DNA for the CDR3: TGTGCCGGCAGCCAGAGACCGGTCGCTGAAGCTTTCTTT.

V usage is TRBV28 and J usage is TRBJ2-1; 9 bases are a match to TRBD2. The trim removed 3 bases at V and 3 bases at J, leaving 21 bases unmatched. This CDR3 region has 21 residues. In germline, CDR1 is MDHEN, CDR2 SYDVKM. The CDR3, as DNA: TGTGCCAGCAGTTTCGTCCTGCGGGTTAGCGGGAGCACCCTATTCTACAATGAGCAGTTCTTC. As protein: CASSFVLRVSGSTLFYNEQFF.

This clonotype is a singleton in its sample. One junction end does not reproduce the germline sequence, and a read error may be involved. The chain couples TRBV9 to TRBJ1-2, with D possibly being TRBD1 (6 bases). This CDR3 is 14 amino acids long. Germline assignment: CDR1 SGDLS and CDR2 YYNGEE. The CDR3 nucleotides read TGTGCCAGCAGCCCTCCAGGACAGAGATATGGCTACATCTTC. As protein: CASSPPGQRYGYIF.

This sequence joins TRBV20-1 and TRBJ2-5; 15 bases map to TRBD2. This CDR3 region has 19 residues. The V gene end was trimmed by 1 base and the J gene end by 2 bases; junction bases not matched to a gene: 11. Looked up from germline, CDR1 is DFQATT and CDR2 is SNEGSKA (reference sequence). CDR3 loop: CSARAGLAGGSFRQETQYF. The CDR3 DNA is TGCAGTGCTAGAGCTGGACTAGCGGGAGGGTCGTTTAGGCAAGAGACCCAGTACTTC.

This clonotype was counted many times. The genes are TRBV9 and TRBJ2-1; possibly TRBD1 for D (5 bases). The CDR3 contains 14 residues. Germline V gives CDR1 SGDLS, CDR2 YYNGEE. V dropped 4 bases and J dropped 3 bases, with 11 bases sitting between them. CDR3 in DNA: TGTGCCAGCAGCTCGGACATTTTCTACAATGAGCAGTTCTTC. Translated: CASSSDIFYNEQFF.

The chain recombines TRBV29-1 with TRBJ1-1, with D unclear. Germline-derived CDR1 and CDR2 are SQVTM and ANQGSEA. Trimming took off 7 bases at V and 3 bases at J, with 15 bases between the two ends. The CDR3 length is 13 residues. The CDR3 bases are TGCAGCGCCCTAGGCCGGGATTACACTGAAGCTTTCTTT. As protein: CSALGRDYTEAFF. Full variable domain (outside the CDR3, taken from reference TRBV29-1 and TRBJ1-1): SAVISQKPSRDICQRGTSLTIQCQVDSQVTMMFWYRQQPGQSLTLIATANQGSEATYESGFVIDKFPISRPNLTFSTLTVSNMSPEDSSIYLCSALGRDYTEAFFGQGTRLTVV.

The chain links TRBV6-2 or TRBV6-3 to TRBJ2-4; 10 bases are shared with TRBD1. With 5 bases clipped from V and 1 base from J, the junction kept 11 bases outside the gene matches. The germline CDR1 and CDR2 sequences are MNHEY and SVGEGT. The CDR3 is 18 amino acids. Here the CDR3 DNA reads TGTGCCAGCAGTCCAAACCACCGGACAGGGGGGGCCAAAAACATTCAGTACTTC. Translation gives CASSPNHRTGGAKNIQYF.

As DNA, the CDR3 is TGTGCCAGCAGCTTTAGACTAGCGGGGAACACCGGGGAGCTGTTTTTT. Its translation: CASSFRLAGNTGELFF. The chain carries TRBV7-2 and TRBJ2-2, with 10 bases that match TRBD2. V dropped 3 bases and J dropped 1; count of bases not matched to a gene: 2. The CDR3 totals 16 residues. Germline CDR1 SGHTA, CDR2 FQGNSA.

The V call is TRBV20-1, the J call TRBJ2-2; 10 bases line up with TRBD2. Per germline, CDR1 DFQATT and CDR2 SNEGSKA (reference sequence). After removal of 3 bases from V and 5 bases from J, the junction contained 6 bases not matched to a gene. CDR3 length equals 15 residues. The CDR3, as DNA: TGCAGTGCTAGGTTGCTAGCGGGAGTTACCGGGGAGCTGTTTTTT. This sequence encodes CSARLLAGVTGELFF.

J is TRBJ2-2 and V is TRBV11-2; D gene ambiguous. Per the germline V gene, CDR1 is SGHAT and CDR2 is FQNNGV. The CDR3 extends over 14 amino acids. With 1 base removed from V and 2 bases from J, the gap between germline ends came to 5 bases. The CDR3 DNA follows: TGTGCCAGCAGCTTAGGGGCTAACACCGGGGAGCTGTTTTTT. It specifies CASSLGANTGELFF.

This clonotype was counted only a few times. J is TRBJ2-3 and V is TRBV20-1, with TRBD2 matching over 7 bases. This CDR3 has 16 amino acids. The V gene's germline CDR1 is DFQATT and CDR2 SNEGSKA (reference sequence). V lost 1 base and J lost 6; bases outside the gene matches: 13. In DNA form, the CDR3 reads TGCAGTGCTAGAGCGGGCCTAGCGGACCCATTCGATACGCAGTATTTT. As protein: CSARAGLADPFDTQYF.

This clonotype was detected once. The genes are TRBV28 and TRBJ1-5; no clear D gene. The CDR3 length is 11 residues. The germline gives CDR1 MDHEN, CDR2 SYDVKM. V shed 5 bases and J shed 7 bases, with 6 bases lying between them. The CDR3 protein is CASSPSQPQHF. CDR3 DNA: TGTGCCAGCAGTCCCTCCCAGCCCCAGCATTTT.

This chain connects TRBV3-1 to TRBJ2-1, with 11 bases aligning to TRBD2. Germline V lookup: CDR1 LGHDT, CDR2 YNNKEL (reference sequence). CDR3 length: 18 amino acids. With V trimmed by 1 base and J by 9 bases, 14 bases remained unmatched. As DNA, the CDR3 is TGTGCCAGCAGCCAAGGGTTAGCGGGAGGGCCTACCGCGGCTGAGCAGTTCTTC. This codes for CASSQGLAGGPTAAEQFF.